Shown below are 23 T cell receptor beta chains from a single sample sequenced in a study of beta chain features in type 1 diabetes. Broader study findings: Among all four CD4+ subsets, Type 1 diabetes patients had TCRB CDR3s that were moderately but significantly shorter.

Their specific antigens are unknown. cDNA synthesis used the whole RNA isolate, giving expressed TCRB sequences. Assay: immunoSEQ multiplex PCR; the TCRdb copy retains only in-frame clones and omits some. In the table there are hundreds of thousands of clones, about a tenth of which are singletons. Source material: central memory CD4+ T cells from blood. These receptor sequences come from a man younger than 40 with type 1 diabetes.

Many counts were recorded for this clone. The gene calls are TRBV5-1 and TRBJ2-7; D remains unclear. V was cut by 7 bases and J by 3 bases, with 8 bases left in between. The CDR3 sequence is 11 residues long. The germline gives CDR1 SGHRS, CDR2 YFSETQ. The CDR3 DNA reads as TGCGCCAGCGGGGTCCTCTACGAGCAGTACTTC. Translation: CASGVLYEQYF.

This clone has more than one count but fewer than ten. J is TRBJ1-1 and V is TRBV18, with D maybe TRBD1 (5 bases). This CDR3 is 13 amino acids long. The germline V gene encodes CDR1 KGHSH and CDR2 LQKENI. V was cut by 0 bases and J by 8 bases, with 10 bases left in between. The CDR3 nucleotides are TGTGCCAGCTCACCACCAACAGGAGACGAAGCTTTCTTT. Translation: CASSPPTGDEAFF. The full variable domain, rest sourced from reference TRBV18 and TRBJ1-1, is NAGVMQNPRHLVRRRGQEARLRCSPMKGHSHVYWYRQLPEEGLKFMVYLQKENIIDESGMPKERFSAEFPKEGPSILRIQQVVRGDSAAYFCASSPPTGDEAFFGQGTRLTVV.

V gene TRBV5-6 combines with J gene TRBJ1-5; unclear D gene. The germline V and J ends were trimmed by 4 bases and 0 bases, with 11 bases remaining between them. This CDR3 region has 15 residues. Germline CDR1 and CDR2: SGHDT and YYEEEE. The CDR3 sequence is CASSQYTISNQPQHF. The CDR3 nucleotides read TGTGCCAGCAGCCAATACACTATTAGCAATCAGCCCCAGCATTTT.

Only one count was recorded for this clone. V gene TRBV5-1 combines with J gene TRBJ2-5; the D is unclear. In germline, CDR1 is SGHRS, CDR2 YFSETQ. V was shortened by 4 bases and J by 5 bases, with 15 bases between the two germline ends. This CDR3 is built from 14 residues. CDR3 DNA: TGCGCCAGCAGCCCCTCGGACGCTCGGGAGACCCAGTACTTC. Its translation: CASSPSDARETQYF.

The chain links TRBV29-1 to TRBJ1-2; 7 nucleotides agree with TRBD1. Trimming took 6 bases from V and 8 from J; bases not matched to a gene: 6. The germline gives CDR1 SQVTM, CDR2 ANQGSEA. There are 11 residues in the CDR3. CDR3 protein: CSVLTGYGYTF. In DNA form, the CDR3 reads TGCAGCGTCCTGACAGGGTACGGCTACACCTTC.

The V gene is TRBV6-5, the J gene TRBJ2-7; D is perhaps TRBD1 (6 bases). Per the germline V gene, CDR1 is MNHEY and CDR2 is SVGAGI. The CDR3 sequence is 14 residues long. The V gene lost 4 bases and the J gene lost 1 base, with 11 bases spanning the gap. The CDR3 region has the DNA TGTGCCAGCAGTTCCTCAACAGGGTCCTACGAGCAGTACTTC. Translating it yields CASSSSTGSYEQYF.

The chain is built from TRBV6-5 and TRBJ2-5; weak D call: TRBD2 (6 bases). CDR3 length: 14 residues. Germline V gene lookup returns CDR1 MNHEY and CDR2 SVGAGI. V was cut by 7 bases and J by 5 bases, with 17 bases left in between. For the CDR3, the DNA is TGTGCCAGCACCCCCCCAGGGAGCGGGGAGACCCAGTACTTC. The encoded protein is CASTPPGSGETQYF.

This chain joins TRBV6-5 and TRBJ1-2; maybe TRBD1 (6 bases). V was pared by 8 bases and J by 8 bases, with 15 bases between. CDR3 length: 12 residues. The germline gives CDR1 MNHEY, CDR2 SVGAGI. CDR3 sequence reads: CASLKQGEGYTF. In nucleotides, the CDR3 is TGTGCCAGCCTAAAACAGGGAGAAGGCTACACCTTC.

The chain links TRBV6-6 to TRBJ1-5; D is ambiguous. Germline loops: CDR1 MNHNY, CDR2 SVGAGI (reference sequence). The CDR3 spans 12 residues. Trimming removed 10 bases at V and 8 bases at J, with 15 bases between. The CDR3 bases are TGTGCCATCTCCCAAAAGGGTAAGCCCCAGCATTTT. Protein: CAISQKGKPQHF.

CDR3 loop: CASSPALAGGTEAFF. The CDR3 coding sequence is TGTGCCAGCAGCCCCGCGCTTGCGGGGGGCACTGAAGCTTTCTTT. The genes are TRBV7-9 and TRBJ1-1; tentative D call: TRBD1 (5 bases). CDR1 SEHNR and CDR2 FQNEAQ come from the germline V gene (reference sequence). Trimming took off 5 bases at V and 4 bases at J, with 17 bases between the two ends. The CDR3 consists of 15 residues.

The sample holds a few counts of this clone. Other DNA variants within this sample encode the same CDR3. This chain connects TRBV10-3 to TRBJ2-3; perhaps TRBD2 as D (6 bases). CDR1 is ENHRY and CDR2 is SYGVKD in the germline V gene. This CDR3 spans 16 amino acids. V shed 3 bases and J shed 1 base, with 14 bases lying between them. The DNA for the CDR3 is TGTGCCATCAGTGATCCACTAGCTTATGGCACAGATACGCAGTATTTT. It codes for CAISDPLAYGTDTQYF.

This clone was picked up many times. The chain has TRBV9 and TRBJ2-3; weak D call: TRBD2 (6 bases). Per germline, CDR1 SGDLS and CDR2 YYNGEE. Trimming pared 0 bases from V and 1 base from J, leaving 9 bases between. This CDR3 is built from 15 residues. DNA for the CDR3: TGTGCCAGCAGCGTAGACGGGGGTGGCACAGATACGCAGTATTTT. It encodes CASSVDGGGTDTQYF. Full variable domain (missing parts from reference TRBV9 and TRBJ2-3): DSGVTQTPKHLITATGQRVTLRCSPRSGDLSVYWYQQSLDQGLQFLIQYYNGEERAKGNILERFSAQQFPDLHSELNLSSLELGDSALYFCASSVDGGGTDTQYFGPGTRLTVL.

V and J are TRBV6-6 and TRBJ2-4; D is unclear. Germline CDR1 is MNHNY and CDR2 is SVGAGI (reference sequence). Deletions cut 5 bases from V and 0 bases from J, with 11 bases between. The CDR3 is 15 amino acids. The CDR3 sequence is CASSTAGLAKNIQYF. The CDR3 coding sequence is TGTGCCAGCAGTACGGCAGGCTTAGCCAAAAACATTCAGTACTTC.

This clone showed up just a few times. The CDR3 bases are TGCGCCAGCAGCGAAAGGGGCAGGGCCACTGAAGCTTTCTTT. It translates to CASSERGRATEAFF. The chain carries TRBV5-1 and TRBJ1-1, with D possibly matching TRBD1 (5 bases). Per germline, CDR1 SGHRS and CDR2 YFSETQ. V was clipped by 4 bases and J by 4 bases, with 14 bases between them. The CDR3 is 14 amino acids.

This clone was counted only a few times. The rearrangement links TRBV9 to TRBJ2-7; tentatively, D is TRBD1 or TRBD2 (6 bases each). The length of the CDR3 is 15 residues. Germline CDR1 SGDLS, CDR2 YYNGEE. V was trimmed by 0 bases and J by 7 bases, leaving 17 bases between them. The CDR3, as DNA: TGTGCCAGCAGCGTAGGTGAGGGGGGAATCGGTGAGCAGTACTTC. It codes for CASSVGEGGIGEQYF.

This clone was picked up a small number of times. This chain connects TRBV2 to TRBJ2-3; 7 bases are a match to TRBD2. This CDR3 region has 14 residues. The trim removed 6 bases at V and 0 bases at J, leaving 3 bases unmatched. Per the germline V gene, CDR1 is SNHLY and CDR2 is FYNNEI. The CDR3 spells CASRPGGSTDTQYF. In nucleotides, the CDR3 is TGTGCCAGCAGACCGGGAGGCAGCACAGATACGCAGTATTTT.

This clone came up a few times. This chain joins TRBV6-5 and TRBJ2-7; D perhaps matches TRBD1 (6 bases). This CDR3 contains 14 residues. V lost 5 bases, J lost 6 bases, and 17 bases lay in between. The germline V gene has CDR1 MNHEY and CDR2 SVGAGI. The CDR3 loop reads CASSPGKGGSEQYF. Written as DNA, the CDR3 is TGTGCCAGCAGTCCGGGTAAAGGGGGAAGCGAGCAGTACTTC.

This clone was counted between two and nine times. This chain links TRBV29-1 with TRBJ2-3; D is possibly TRBD2 (6 bases). Per germline, CDR1 SQVTM and CDR2 ANQGSEA. The CDR3 is 15 amino acids. V was clipped by 1 base and J by 7 bases, with 18 bases between them. As DNA, the CDR3 is TGCAGCGTTGAAGGGGTAGCGGACCATTTGAATACGCAGTATTTT. Its translation: CSVEGVADHLNTQYF.

This clone was counted a few times. This rearrangement joins TRBV14 to TRBJ1-3; perhaps TRBD1 as D (5 bases). V lost 1 base and J lost 4, with 5 bases in between. Germline CDR1 is SGHDN and CDR2 is FVKESK. The CDR3 spans 13 residues. This chain's CDR3 is CASSQGQGNTIYF. Here the CDR3 DNA reads TGTGCCAGCAGCCAAGGACAGGGAAACACCATATATTTT. Based on the CDR3 plus reference TRBV14 and TRBJ1-3, the full variable domain is EAGVTQFPSHSVIEKGQTVTLRCDPISGHDNLYWYRRVMGKEIKFLLHFVKESKQDESGMPNNRFLAERTGGTYSTLKVQPAELEDSGVYFCASSQGQGNTIYFGEGSWLTVV.

This chain joins TRBV27 and TRBJ2-1; 8 nucleotides agree with TRBD1. Unmatched junction bases numbered 5, after V lost 6 bases and J lost 4 bases. The CDR3 contains 14 residues. Germline values: CDR1 MNHEY, CDR2 SMNVEV (reference sequence). The CDR3 region is CASSPGQGYNEQFF. The CDR3 bases are TGTGCCAGCAGCCCCGGACAGGGTTACAATGAGCAGTTCTTC.

A few counts support this clone. The chain recombines TRBV18 with TRBJ1-4; 10 bases match TRBD1. With V trimmed by 3 bases and J by 6 bases, 4 bases remained unmatched. The CDR3 spans 15 residues. From germline, CDR1 is KGHSH and CDR2 LQKENI. The CDR3, as DNA: TGTGCCAGCTCACCCCTGGGACAGGGGTATGAAAAACTGTTTTTT. Translation: CASSPLGQGYEKLFF. Filled out from reference TRBV18 and TRBJ1-4, the complete variable domain reads NAGVMQNPRHLVRRRGQEARLRCSPMKGHSHVYWYRQLPEEGLKFMVYLQKENIIDESGMPKERFSAEFPKEGPSILRIQQVVRGDSAAYFCASSPLGQGYEKLFFGSGTQLSVL.

There are a few counts of this clone. The gene calls are TRBV10-2 and TRBJ2-4, with D uncertain. The germline CDR1 and CDR2 sequences are WSHSY and SAAADI. With 5 bases removed from V and 0 bases from J, the gap between germline ends came to 8 bases. The CDR3 has 14 residues. CDR3 nucleotides: TGCGCCAGCAGTCTAAAGCTAGCCAAAAACATTCAGTACTTC. This codes for CASSLKLAKNIQYF.

This clone turned up a few times. The chain is built from TRBV10-3 and TRBJ1-6; D is ambiguous. The V end lost 7 bases, the J end lost 6 bases, and 10 bases lay between the germline ends. CDR3 length: 13 amino acids. CDR1 and CDR2 (germline): ENHRY, SYGVKD. This CDR3 reads CAIKGNFNSPLHF. CDR3 nucleotide sequence: TGTGCCATCAAGGGAAACTTTAATTCACCCCTCCACTTT.